This TCR beta chain was recovered during a study of shared clonotypes between healthy human individuals. Findings of the study overall: The sharing of about 5% of naive CD4 clonotypes was seen across a few donors. Investigators expected sequencing depth to affect clonotype sharing among donors.

This clone was observed once. The antigen is undetermined. Deep was the level at which the assay was run. Here immunoSEQ multiplex PCR was the method, and the copy in TCRdb shows in-frame clones only, minus some. The sample yields millions of clones, over 85% seen once. V lost 5 bases and J lost 1; bases outside the gene matches: 9. This CDR3 comprises 16 residues. The germline V gene encodes CDR1 SGHRS and CDR2 YFSETQ. Positive CCR7 selection of CD45RO-negative cells yielded the naive CD8 cells, and terminally differentiated effector memory CD45RA+ cells were excluded. The gene calls are TRBV5-1 and TRBJ2-7; 10 bases are shared with TRBD2. Sequenced material: naive CD8+ T cells sorted from blood. The TCR sequence derives from a man aged 18 to 30 in good health. The DNA of the CDR3 is TGCGCCAGCAGTGACCCTAGCGGGAGTTCATCCTACGAGCAGTACTTC. Translating gives CASSDPSGSSSYEQYF.